This TCR beta chain was captured by sequencing in a study of T-cell memory formation after mild COVID-19. The germline V gene encodes CDR1 KGHDR and CDR2 SFDVKD. This CDR3 contains 15 residues. Unmatched junction bases numbered 8, after V lost 4 bases and J lost 4 bases. This clonotype was seen a few times. TCRdb reanalysed the 5' RACE reads using MiXCR and keeps one entry per CDR3 protein. Among 470,000 or so distinct CDR3 sequences listed, roughly 20% were seen once. V and J are TRBV24-1 and TRBJ1-2; TRBD1 matches at 7 bases. The source material was PBMCs or a T cell subset sorted from them (not recorded which). The sequence derives from an adult woman who had mild COVID-19 (a few samples of this study predate the infection). Cell type and time point are not known. CDR3 in DNA: TGTGCCACCAGTGACTCCGCCGGGACAGCCTATGGCTACACCTTC. This gives the protein CATSDSAGTAYGYTF.